The 31 T cell receptor beta chains given below trace back to one sample, sequenced in a study of a mutant IDH1 vaccine in newly diagnosed glioma. Sequencing was performed with immunoSEQ multiplex PCR; in TCRdb, only in-frame clones are kept and a portion is missing. This sample has about 92,000 clones, with 83% found just once. Noted time point: baseline, week 1 (first vaccination visit). The sample's treatment: pre-vaccination baseline after standard-of-care therapy. Source: PBMCs, taken from a glioma patient treated with radiotherapy, temozolomide or both. The receptors stem from a woman in her forties or fifties with glioma.

This chain joins TRBV29-1 and TRBJ1-2, with 12 bases matching TRBD1. CDR3 length: 14 residues. Germline loops: CDR1 SQVTM, CDR2 ANQGSEA. The junction had 10 bases not matched to a gene; V was cut back by 6 bases and J by 8 bases. CDR3 loop: CSVPTGTGGGGYTF. Written as DNA, the CDR3 is TGCAGCGTACCAACCGGGACAGGGGGCGGGGGCTACACCTTC.

This chain uses TRBV6-4 with TRBJ2-1, with TRBD2 as a possible D gene (5 bases). Trimming took 4 bases from V and 12 from J, leaving 16 bases between them. Germline assignment: CDR1 MRHNA and CDR2 SNTAGT. This CDR3 region has 13 residues. This CDR3 is CASSATGSFGQFF. CDR3 in DNA: TGTGCCAGCAGTGCCACGGGGAGTTTCGGGCAGTTCTTC.

The chain employs TRBV6-5 and TRBJ1-2, with TRBD1 matching 7 bases. There are 14 residues in the CDR3. CDR1 is MNHEY and CDR2 is SVGAGI in the germline V gene. V was pared by 6 bases and J by 0 bases, with 4 bases of the junction left unmatched. The CDR3 region has the DNA TGTGCCAGCAGCCGGGACAGCTCTAACTATGGCTACACCTTC. Translation: CASSRDSSNYGYTF.

Remarks on this clone: The sample carries other DNA sequences with the same CDR3. This chain uses TRBV9 with TRBJ2-7; 9 bases fit TRBD1. The V and J ends lost 0 bases and 2 bases, in that order; junction bases with no gene match: 3. The germline V gene encodes CDR1 SGDLS and CDR2 YYNGEE. This CDR3 contains 15 residues. The CDR3 DNA sequence: TGTGCCAGCAGCGTAGGTGGGACAGGGACCTACGAGCAGTACTTC. It yields the protein CASSVGGTGTYEQYF.

This chain links TRBV6-5 with TRBJ1-3; D is undetermined. Germline V gives CDR1 MNHEY, CDR2 SVGAGI. V was pared by 5 bases and J by 0 bases, with 11 bases between. The CDR3 runs 15 residues. CDR3 residues: CASSPVLDSGNTIYF. Written as DNA, the CDR3 is TGTGCCAGCAGTCCGGTATTGGACTCTGGAAACACCATATATTTT.

The chain joins TRBV7-6 to TRBJ2-1, with TRBD2 matching over 10 bases. The CDR3 is 15 amino acids. The J segment lost 4 bases and the V segment lost 5 bases, leaving 5 bases of the junction unmatched. CDR1 and CDR2 (germline): SGHVS, FNYEAQ. This CDR3 is CASSPSGGAYNEQFF. CDR3 DNA sequence: TGTGCCAGCAGCCCGAGCGGGGGGGCGTACAATGAGCAGTTCTTC.

The rearrangement joins TRBV30 to TRBJ1-2; no reliable D call. CDR3 length: 13 residues. The germline V and J ends were trimmed by 0 bases and 6 bases, with 11 bases remaining between them. Germline-derived CDR1 and CDR2 are GTSNPN and SVGIG (reference sequence). The CDR3 DNA is TGTGCCTGGAGTGTTCCACCCACCAATGGCTACACCTTC. It yields the protein CAWSVPPTNGYTF.

V and J are TRBV5-1 and TRBJ1-6, with 8 positions matching TRBD1. Germline V gene sequence: CDR1 SGHRS, CDR2 YFSETQ. This CDR3 has 16 amino acids. The trim removed 3 bases at V and 5 bases at J, leaving 7 bases unmatched. DNA of the CDR3: TGCGCCAGCAGCTCGGCGACAGGGGTGGATAATTCACCCCTCCACTTT. Its protein product is CASSSATGVDNSPLHF.

CDR3 in DNA: TGCGCCAGCAGCCCTTCAGCGGGGGGGCTAGGTTCCTACGAGCAGTACTTC. It translates to CASSPSAGGLGSYEQYF. This chain uses TRBV4-3 with TRBJ2-7; 10 bases are shared with TRBD2. Germline V gene data show CDR1 as LGHNA and CDR2 as YSLEER. V was pared by 4 bases and J by 1 base, with 10 bases of the junction left unmatched. CDR3 length equals 17 residues.

The chain couples TRBV5-1 to TRBJ2-7; D call uncertain. The germline V gene has CDR1 SGHRS and CDR2 YFSETQ. The CDR3 is 11 residues long. Trimming pared 2 bases from V and 5 bases from J, leaving 5 bases between. CDR3 loop: CASSFGDEQYF. As DNA, the CDR3 is TGCGCCAGCAGCTTCGGCGACGAGCAGTACTTC.

The rearrangement links TRBV19 to TRBJ1-5; TRBD1 matches at 10 bases. CDR1 is LNHDA, CDR2 SQIVND, per germline (reference sequence). The CDR3 runs 18 residues. Germline trimming cut 6 bases from V and 0 bases from J; bases unmatched to any gene: 11. CDR3 sequence (DNA): TGTGCCAGTAGCTCCCTGGACAGGGGGAAAAATAGCAATCAGCCCCAGCATTTT. It is translated as CASSSLDRGKNSNQPQHF.

The chain carries TRBV28 and TRBJ1-1, with unresolved D. The germline CDR1 and CDR2 sequences are MDHEN and SYDVKM. The CDR3 length is 11 residues. V lost 2 bases to trimming and J lost 11 bases, with 9 bases between them. This chain's CDR3 is CASSLRERAFF. CDR3 DNA: TGTGCCAGCAGTTTAAGGGAGAGGGCTTTCTTT.

V is TRBV5-1 and J is TRBJ1-2; D might be TRBD1 (5 bases). Trimming removed 1 base from V and 4 bases from J, with 11 bases in between. Germline CDR1 and CDR2: SGHRS and YFSETQ. This CDR3 region has 14 residues. The chain's CDR3 is CASSLSGDSYGYTF. CDR3 bases: TGCGCCAGCAGCTTGTCGGGGGACTCCTATGGCTACACCTTC.

The chain links TRBV4-2 to TRBJ2-7; D possibly matches TRBD1 or TRBD2 (5 bases each). Germline V gene data show CDR1 as LGHNA and CDR2 as YNFKEQ. This CDR3 is 14 amino acids long. The V and J ends lost 4 bases and 5 bases respectively, with 15 bases between them. The CDR3 region is CASSPTSRDHEQYF. The CDR3 bases are TGTGCCAGCAGCCCCACCTCTCGGGACCACGAGCAGTACTTC.

The rearrangement joins TRBV29-1 to TRBJ2-7; a weak D match, TRBD1 (6 bases). The V end lost 4 bases, the J end lost 3 bases, and 13 bases lay between the germline ends. This CDR3 is 13 amino acids long. The germline V gene encodes CDR1 SQVTM and CDR2 ANQGSEA. CDR3 nucleotides: TGCAGCGTTGTTGGGACACAGGACTACGAGCAGTACTTC. It is translated as CSVVGTQDYEQYF.

This clone was counted a single time. The chain carries TRBV5-6 and TRBJ2-5; unclear D gene. The germline gives CDR1 SGHDT, CDR2 YYEEEE. V lost 5 bases and J 5 bases, leaving 13 bases between the germline ends. The CDR3 consists of 13 residues. The chain's CDR3 is CASRGLAGETQYF. The CDR3 coding sequence is TGTGCCAGCAGGGGTCTGGCCGGGGAGACCCAGTACTTC.

This chain joins TRBV5-4 and TRBJ2-3, with 7 bases aligning to TRBD1. The CDR3 has 15 residues. The V segment lost 2 bases and the J segment 1 base; nucleotides outside the gene matches: 4. Germline loops: CDR1 SGHNT, CDR2 YYREEE (reference sequence). The CDR3 here is CASSLEGAGTDTQYF. CDR3 bases: TGTGCCAGCAGCTTAGAGGGGGCCGGCACAGATACGCAGTATTTT.

This rearrangement joins TRBV28 to TRBJ1-1, with 7 bases matching TRBD1. V gave up 1 base and J gave up 11 bases; unmatched junction bases: 7. Germline CDR1 is MDHEN and CDR2 is SYDVKM. The CDR3 length is 13 residues. The CDR3: CASSLFYTGVAFF. In DNA, the CDR3 is TGTGCCAGCAGTTTATTTTATACAGGGGTGGCTTTCTTT.

V is TRBV4-3 and J is TRBJ1-3, with D unresolved. This CDR3 comprises 17 residues. Germline V gene data show CDR1 as LGHNA and CDR2 as YSLEER. Trimming cost V 0 bases and J 0 bases, with 12 bases left between them. CDR3 nucleotide sequence: TGCGCCAGCAGCCAAGACCCCCCGGGAAACTCTGGAAACACCATATATTTT. Translation: CASSQDPPGNSGNTIYF.

The rearrangement links TRBV19 to TRBJ2-6; D is uncertain. V was pared by 9 bases and J by 2 bases, with 14 bases between. From germline, CDR1 is LNHDA and CDR2 SQIVND (reference sequence). The CDR3 consists of 15 residues. The CDR3 DNA reads as TGTGCCAGCAGACCCCCTAGTACTGGGGCCAACGTCCTGACTTTC. Its protein is CASRPPSTGANVLTF.

The genes are TRBV19 and TRBJ1-5; D gene unclear. Trimming took 5 bases from V and 2 from J, leaving 13 bases between them. The CDR3 contains 15 residues. Germline CDR1 is LNHDA and CDR2 is SQIVND (reference sequence). As DNA, the CDR3 is TGTGCCAGTAGTCTTCGGGGTCTCGGCAATCAGCCCCAGCATTTT. It yields the protein CASSLRGLGNQPQHF.

The gene calls are TRBV7-9 and TRBJ2-2, with D possibly being TRBD2 (6 bases). Trimming stripped 5 bases from V and 4 bases from J, with 11 bases between. This CDR3 is built from 14 residues. The germline V gene encodes CDR1 SEHNR and CDR2 FQNEAQ (reference sequence). The CDR3 loop is CASSQVGGTGELFF. The CDR3 bases are TGTGCCAGCAGCCAAGTGGGGGGCACCGGGGAGCTGTTTTTT.

The rearrangement links TRBV5-6 to TRBJ1-2; D unresolved. This CDR3 is built from 12 residues. V was cut by 4 bases and J by 0 bases, with 4 bases left in between. Germline V gene data show CDR1 as SGHDT and CDR2 as YYEEEE. This chain's CDR3 is CASSQANYGYTF. The DNA of the CDR3 is TGTGCCAGCAGCCAAGCTAACTATGGCTACACCTTC. The full variable domain, rest sourced from reference TRBV5-6 and TRBJ1-2, is DAGVTQSPTHLIKTRGQQVTLRCSPKSGHDTVSWYQQALGQGPQFIFQYYEEEERQRGNFPDRFSGHQFPNYSSELNVNALLLGDSALYLCASSQANYGYTFGSGTRLTVV.

The V and J genes are TRBV30 and TRBJ2-3; D gene uncertain. The CDR3 covers 15 residues. CDR1 is GTSNPN and CDR2 is SVGIG in the germline V gene (reference sequence). V was clipped by 0 bases and J by 2 bases, with 12 bases between them. For the CDR3, the DNA is TGTGCCTGGAGTGTACCGACACTCAACACAGATACGCAGTATTTT. Amino acid sequence: CAWSVPTLNTDTQYF.

Remarks on this clone: Other DNA sequences in this specimen translate into the identical CDR3. The rearrangement links TRBV4-1 to TRBJ2-5; 9 bases line up with TRBD1. Germline CDR1 and CDR2: MGHRA and YSYEKL. The V and J ends lost 3 bases and 5 bases, in that order; junction bases with no gene match: 7. The CDR3 is made up of 15 amino acids. The DNA for the CDR3 is TGCGCCAGCAGCCAGGACAGGGGTGTTTCGGAGACCCAGTACTTC. Amino acids: CASSQDRGVSETQYF.

The chain recombines TRBV5-1 with TRBJ2-5; TRBD1 is a possible D gene (6 bases). V lost 4 bases and J 0 bases, leaving 13 bases between the germline ends. Germline values: CDR1 SGHRS, CDR2 YFSETQ. The CDR3 spans 15 residues. CDR3 sequence: CASSPGQTNQETQYF. DNA for the CDR3: TGCGCCAGCAGCCCAGGACAGACAAACCAAGAGACCCAGTACTTC.

This clone occurred once. J is TRBJ2-5 and V is TRBV15; 9 bases are shared with TRBD2. The ends lost 0 bases at V and 5 bases at J; junction bases unmatched: 4. This CDR3 contains 15 residues. Germline-derived CDR1 and CDR2 are LNHNV and YYDKDF (reference sequence). CDR3: CATSRERGGSETQYF. In DNA form, the CDR3 reads TGTGCCACCAGCAGAGAGCGGGGGGGCTCTGAGACCCAGTACTTC. The full variable domain, rest sourced from reference TRBV15 and TRBJ2-5, is DAMVIQNPRYQVTQFGKPVTLSCSQTLNHNVMYWYQQKSSQAPKLLFHYYDKDFNNEADTPDNFQSRRPNTSFCFLDIRSPGLGDTAMYLCATSRERGGSETQYFGPGTRLLVL.

V is TRBV5-6 and J is TRBJ2-3; 11 bases fit TRBD2. Trimming took 1 base from V and 7 from J; bases not matched to a gene: 5. The CDR3 extends over 15 amino acids. From germline, CDR1 is SGHDT and CDR2 YYEEEE. CDR3 sequence (DNA): TGTGCCAGCAGCTTGTTAACTAGCGGGAGCAATACGCAGTATTTT. Translation: CASSLLTSGSNTQYF.

The chain joins TRBV6-5 to TRBJ2-1; no clear D gene. The V end lost 7 bases, the J end lost 9 bases, and 16 bases lay between the germline ends. The germline gives CDR1 MNHEY, CDR2 SVGAGI. The CDR3 runs 13 residues. This CDR3 reads CASTPPGSSEQFF. Here the CDR3 DNA reads TGTGCCAGCACCCCACCAGGCAGCAGTGAGCAGTTCTTC.

The V gene is TRBV5-1, the J gene TRBJ1-6; TRBD1 agrees at 8 bases. Losses at the gene ends were 2 bases for V and 8 bases for J; bases not matched to a gene: 3. The CDR3 is 14 amino acids. CDR1 and CDR2 (germline): SGHRS, YFSETQ. The CDR3 region is CASSLPGGDSPLHF. The DNA for the CDR3 is TGCGCCAGCAGCTTACCAGGGGGCGATTCACCCCTCCACTTT. The whole variable domain, filled in from reference TRBV5-1 and TRBJ1-6, reads KAGVTQTPRYLIKTRGQQVTLSCSPISGHRSVSWYQQTPGQGLQFLFEYFSETQRNKGNFPGRFSGRQFSNSRSEMNVSTLELGDSALYLCASSLPGGDSPLHFGNGTRLTVT.

The chain joins TRBV19 to TRBJ1-5; weak D call: TRBD1 (5 bases). This CDR3 comprises 14 residues. Germline assignment: CDR1 LNHDA and CDR2 SQIVND (reference sequence). Trimming cost V 5 bases and J 3 bases, with 11 bases left between them. CDR3 bases: TGTGCCAGTAGTCTCGGACAAGACAATCAGCCCCAGCATTTT. Protein sequence: CASSLGQDNQPQHF.